A selection of T cell receptor beta chains follows, all from one sample in a study of cytomegalovirus exposure and HLA in healthy donors. Profiled with immunoSEQ multiplex PCR; TCRdb holds only in-frame clones, not every one. The sample has 150,000 to 180,000 clones, about 70% seen once; the top ten hold roughly 2.8%. The sequenced sample consisted of PBMCs. The receptors come from a man between 18 and 35 years old in good health and CMV-seronegative. Each CDR3 is given without its conserved first and last residue. Fields, in order: V gene, J gene, D gene, CDR3 protein. A D gene is named only where the DNA matches it firmly.

V: TRBV4-2; J: TRBJ2-3; D: TRBD1; CDR3: ASSRIGNRGQITDTQY
V: TRBV5-1; J: TRBJ2-3; D: TRBD2; CDR3: ASSLDLAGGQDTQY
V: TRBV5-5; J: TRBJ1-3; D: NA; CDR3: ASSLGAGSGNTIY
V: TRBV2; J: TRBJ2-5; D: TRBD1; CDR3: ASSKNRGHQETQY
V: TRBV5-1; J: TRBJ2-1; D: TRBD2; CDR3: ASSAGLAVRGEQF
V: TRBV7-2; J: TRBJ1-1; D: NA; CDR3: ASSLGPLNTEAF
V: TRBV2; J: TRBJ1-4; D: NA; CDR3: ASNPDMDLPSNEKLF
V: TRBV18; J: TRBJ2-2; D: NA; CDR3: ASSWDSNTGELF
V: TRBV2; J: TRBJ2-7; D: NA; CDR3: ASSGTTADEQY
V: TRBV6-6; J: TRBJ1-4; D: NA; CDR3: ASSSPDSGLF
V: TRBV29-1; J: TRBJ1-4; D: NA; CDR3: SVEARGGKDEKLF
V: TRBV30; J: TRBJ1-5; D: NA; CDR3: ASAGLHSNQPQH